The 25 T cell receptor beta chains given below trace back to one sample, sequenced in a study of early T cells in non-severe SARS-CoV-2 infection. TCRdb independently ran MiXCR on the 5' RACE reads; one entry per CDR3 protein. The top ten clones hold 1.4% of a sample with around 80,000 distinct CDR3 sequences, about 13% of them seen once. Specimen: whole blood. These receptors came from an adult who was a healthcare worker with PCR-confirmed SARS-CoV-2 infection or an uninfected control (not recorded which).

Comment on this clonotype: With a much larger clone just one base away, this may be a read error. The gene calls are TRBV19 and TRBJ2-3; D possibly uses TRBD1 or TRBD2 (5 bases each). There are 14 residues in the CDR3. V gave up 1 base and J gave up 2 bases, with 7 bases separating them. CDR1 LNHDA and CDR2 SQIVND come from the germline V gene (reference sequence). The CDR3 loop reads CASSIGGATDTQYF. CDR3 DNA: TGTGCCAGTAGTATAGGAGGGGCCACAGATACGCAGTATTTT.

On this clonotype itself: A junction end diverges from the germline sequence, so it may reflect a read error. The chain links TRBV7-9 to TRBJ1-4; no reliable D call. CDR1 and CDR2 (germline): SEHNR, FQNEAQ (reference sequence). CDR3 length: 15 amino acids. The DNA for the CDR3 is TGTGCCAGCAGCCCGCCCGGGGTTGGTTATGAAAAACCGTTTTTT. Translated: CASSPPGVGYEKPFF.

In its sample, this clonotype was seen many times. V usage is TRBV4-2 and J usage is TRBJ1-6, with D tentatively TRBD1 (6 bases). In germline, CDR1 is LGHNA, CDR2 YNFKEQ. Trimming stripped 0 bases from V and 14 bases from J, with 20 bases between. The length of the CDR3 is 16 residues. The CDR3 DNA follows: TGTGCCAGCAGCCAAGATAGGGCAGGGGCCGCCAGGGCCCTCCACTTT. Its protein product is CASSQDRAGAARALHF.

There are many counts of this clonotype. V and J are TRBV7-3 and TRBJ1-2, with 7 bases that match TRBD1. The germline V gene has CDR1 SGHTA and CDR2 FQGTGA. V shed 8 bases, J shed 4 bases, and the junction held 7 bases outside the gene matches. This CDR3 contains 13 residues. The chain's CDR3 is CASGNRGTYGYTF. DNA for the CDR3: TGTGCCAGCGGGAACAGGGGAACCTATGGCTACACCTTC.

This clonotype was observed a handful of times. The gene calls are TRBV5-6 and TRBJ1-1; D is perhaps TRBD1 (5 bases). The CDR3 is made up of 17 amino acids. Trimming pared 3 bases from V and 0 bases from J, leaving 18 bases between. Germline V gene sequence: CDR1 SGHDT, CDR2 YYEEEE. The CDR3 DNA sequence: TGTGCCAGCAGCTACGTCAAGGGGCAGAGAATGAACACTGAAGCTTTCTTT. As protein: CASSYVKGQRMNTEAFF.

This clonotype has ten or more counts. The CDR3 region has the DNA TGTGCCAGCAGTTACCAATCCCTCGGCTACGAGCAGTACTTC. It is translated as CASSYQSLGYEQYF. The chain combines TRBV6-5 with TRBJ2-7; no firm D call. The CDR3 length is 14 residues. Deletions cut 2 bases from V and 3 bases from J, with 11 bases between. CDR1 is MNHEY and CDR2 is SVGAGI in the germline V gene.

This clonotype was seen a few times. J is TRBJ2-7 and V is TRBV18; tentative D call: TRBD1 (5 bases). CDR1 is KGHSH and CDR2 is LQKENI in the germline V gene. CDR3 length: 17 residues. V was clipped by 3 bases and J by 3 bases, with 21 bases between them. The CDR3 region is CASSPYLASRGYYEQYF. The CDR3 nucleotides read TGTGCCAGCTCACCGTACCTCGCAAGTAGGGGCTACTACGAGCAGTACTTC. Full variable domain (remainder filled in from reference TRBV18 and TRBJ2-7): NAGVMQNPRHLVRRRGQEARLRCSPMKGHSHVYWYRQLPEEGLKFMVYLQKENIIDESGMPKERFSAEFPKEGPSILRIQQVVRGDSAAYFCASSPYLASRGYYEQYFGPGTRLTVT.

This clonotype was observed a few times. The chain couples TRBV6-5 to TRBJ2-7, with D uncertain. The CDR3 is made up of 13 amino acids. V shed 2 bases and J shed 7 bases, with 12 bases lying between them. CDR1 and CDR2 from the germline V gene are MNHEY and SVGAGI. The CDR3 reads CASSYPGTEEQYF. Here the CDR3 DNA reads TGTGCCAGCAGTTACCCAGGTACGGAGGAGCAGTACTTC.

The rearrangement joins TRBV30 to TRBJ2-7; TRBD1 matches at 9 bases. Germline trimming cut 1 base from V and 3 bases from J; bases unmatched to any gene: 4. Germline CDR1 GTSNPN, CDR2 SVGIG (reference sequence). This CDR3 spans 14 amino acids. CDR3 coding DNA: TGTGCCTGGAGTGGCCCGACAGGGGGCTACGAGCAGTACTTC. Protein: CAWSGPTGGYEQYF.

This clonotype turned up a few times. This chain uses TRBV29-1 with TRBJ2-3, with a weak D call TRBD1 (5 bases). Trimming stripped 2 bases from V and 11 bases from J, with 11 bases between. The CDR3 sequence is 11 residues long. CDR1 SQVTM and CDR2 ANQGSEA come from the germline V gene. In DNA form, the CDR3 reads TGCAGCGTTGAACCCAGGGCAGAGCAGTATTTT. Residues: CSVEPRAEQYF.

Notes on this clonotype: The final CDR3 position lacks the conserved phenylalanine or tryptophan, pointing to a likely read error. This sequence joins TRBV20-1 and TRBJ1-1, with TRBD1 matching over 8 bases. The CDR3 length is 15 residues. Germline loops: CDR1 DFQATT, CDR2 SNEGSKA (reference sequence). The junction had 9 bases not matched to a gene; V was cut back by 4 bases and J by 2 bases. Here the CDR3 reads CSATTGGKDNTEAFI. The CDR3 bases are TGCAGTGCTACAACAGGGGGGAAGGATAACACTGAAGCTTTCATT.

The rearrangement links TRBV21-1 to TRBJ1-3; the table's D call of TRBD1 was not tested on the DNA. TRBV21-1 is shown as a pseudogene. The CDR3 loop spans 16 amino acids. The CDR3 region has the DNA TGTGCCAGCAGCAGCCAGGACAGGGAGTCTGGAAACACCATATATTTT. Translation: CASSSQDRESGNTIYF.

This clonotype was seen many times. This chain uses TRBV7-2 with TRBJ2-7, with a possible D match to TRBD2 (8 bases). The CDR3 has 15 amino acids. In germline, CDR1 is SGHTA, CDR2 FQGNSA. V lost 5 bases, J lost 0 bases, and 14 bases lay in between. DNA of the CDR3: TGTGCCAGCAGCCGGGGGGGGACAGCCTCCTACGAGCAGTACTTC. Protein: CASSRGGTASYEQYF. Based on the CDR3 plus reference TRBV7-2 and TRBJ2-7, the full variable domain is GAGVSQSPSNKVTEKGKDVELRCDPISGHTALYWYRQSLGQGLEFLIYFQGNSAPDKSGLPSDRFSAERTGGSVSTLTIQRTQQEDSAVYLCASSRGGTASYEQYFGPGTRLTVT.

This clonotype turned up a few times. The V and J genes are TRBV20-1 and TRBJ2-7; D might be TRBD1 (5 bases). Germline lookup yields CDR1 DFQATT and CDR2 SNEGSKA (reference sequence). V was pared by 0 bases and J by 6 bases, with 30 bases between. The CDR3 has 19 residues. This chain's CDR3 is CSARDRVGTLNWGGCEQYF. CDR3 in DNA: TGCAGTGCTAGAGATCGGGTAGGAACCCTCAACTGGGGCGGCTGCGAGCAGTACTTC.

This clonotype was seen many times. The chain is built from TRBV18 and TRBJ2-7; D remains unclear. Trimming cost V 2 bases and J 6 bases, with 5 bases left between them. Germline V CDR1 and CDR2: KGHSH, LQKENI. The CDR3 spans 11 residues. In DNA, the CDR3 is TGTGCCAGCTCACCAGGGTTCGAGCAGTACTTC. Translated, it gives CASSPGFEQYF.

This clonotype has at least ten counts. The chain joins TRBV28 to TRBJ2-7, with 7 bases lining up with TRBD1. The length of the CDR3 is 13 residues. The junction had 13 bases not matched to a gene; V was cut back by 11 bases and J by 6 bases. The V gene's germline CDR1 is MDHEN and CDR2 SYDVKM. The CDR3 coding sequence is TGTGCCTGCCGGGACAGCCGAGGAGCCGAGCAGTACTTC. Encoded protein: CACRDSRGAEQYF.

Only one count was recorded for this clonotype. J is TRBJ2-7 and V is TRBV7-9; D is uncertain. The germline gives CDR1 SEHNR, CDR2 FQNEAQ (reference sequence). Deletions cut 5 bases from V and 1 base from J, with 12 bases between. CDR3 length: 14 residues. CDR3 coding DNA: TGTGCCAGCAGCCAGGACGGCGGATCCTACGAGCAGTACTTC. Residues: CASSQDGGSYEQYF.

The CDR3 sequence: CASTRGGGWNTEAFF. The CDR3 bases are TGTGCCAGCACTAGAGGGGGGGGCTGGAACACTGAAGCTTTCTTT. The gene calls are TRBV6-2 or TRBV6-3 and TRBJ1-1; perhaps TRBD1 as D (6 bases). Germline CDR1 and CDR2: MNHEY and SVGEGT. Trimming pared 7 bases from V and 1 base from J, leaving 16 bases between. The CDR3 extends over 15 amino acids.

J is TRBJ2-7 and V is TRBV6-6, with a tentative D call TRBD1 (8 bases). The CDR3 covers 18 residues. V lost 4 bases to trimming and J lost 2 bases, with 24 bases between them. Germline CDR1 MNHNY, CDR2 SVGAGI (reference sequence). CDR3 bases: TGTGCCAGCAGTTCGGGGGCCCTGGACAGGGAGGGAACCTACGAGCAGTACTTC. Its protein is CASSSGALDREGTYEQYF.

This clonotype appeared many times. V gene TRBV5-5 combines with J gene TRBJ1-2; D is unresolved. V lost 2 bases to trimming and J lost 8 bases, with 19 bases between them. CDR3 length equals 15 residues. Germline V gene sequence: CDR1 SGHKS, CDR2 YYEKEE (reference sequence). CDR3 protein: CASSFDGTPSQGYTF. CDR3 nucleotides: TGTGCCAGCAGCTTCGACGGAACCCCATCGCAGGGCTACACCTTC. The full variable domain, with the rest looked up from reference TRBV5-5 and TRBJ1-2, is DAGVTQSPTHLIKTRGQQVTLRCSPISGHKSVSWYQQVLGQGPQFIFQYYEKEERGRGNFPDRFSARQFPNYSSELNVNALLLGDSALYLCASSFDGTPSQGYTFGSGTRLTVV.

The CDR3 nucleotides read TGCGCCAGCAGCCAAGGCTTGGAGGGCTACACCTTC. This gives the protein CASSQGLEGYTF. The rearrangement links TRBV4-1 to TRBJ1-2; D is unresolved. Germline loops: CDR1 MGHRA, CDR2 YSYEKL. The ends were cut back, 1 base at V and 8 bases at J, with 8 bases in the middle. The CDR3 has 12 residues.

This clonotype came up many times. V and J are TRBV6-6 and TRBJ1-4; 10 bases line up with TRBD1. Germline CDR1 and CDR2: MNHNY and SVGAGI (reference sequence). Germline trimming cut 5 bases from V and 4 bases from J; bases unmatched to any gene: 4. This CDR3 comprises 15 residues. As DNA, the CDR3 is TGTGCCAGCAGTCCCCGGGACAGGGGTAATGAAAAACTGTTTTTT. Its protein product is CASSPRDRGNEKLFF.

The table lists this clonotype with a few counts. The V and J genes are TRBV5-1 and TRBJ2-3, with D possibly matching TRBD2 (7 bases). The CDR3 runs 15 residues. CDR1 and CDR2 from the germline V gene are SGHRS and YFSETQ. Trimming cost V 1 base and J 1 base, with 10 bases left between them. CDR3 residues: CASSLWGGGTDTQYF. The DNA of the CDR3 is TGCGCCAGCAGCTTGTGGGGGGGCGGCACAGATACGCAGTATTTT.

This clonotype is classed as medium-sized. The chain carries TRBV30 and TRBJ2-3; 12 positions match TRBD2. Germline V gene sequence: CDR1 GTSNPN, CDR2 SVGIG (reference sequence). The CDR3 is made up of 15 amino acids. The V gene end was trimmed by 5 bases and the J gene end by 6 bases; junction bases not matched to a gene: 9. CDR3 amino acids: CAWDTSGGKGDTQYF. The CDR3 DNA reads as TGTGCCTGGGACACTAGCGGGGGGAAAGGGGATACGCAGTATTTT.

The chain employs TRBV7-2 and TRBJ2-7; no firm D call. V lost 0 bases and J 1 base, leaving 7 bases between the germline ends. Germline V gives CDR1 SGHTA, CDR2 FQGNSA. This CDR3 spans 14 amino acids. CDR3: CASSLAVGSYEQYF. For the CDR3, the DNA is TGTGCCAGCAGCTTAGCGGTCGGTTCCTACGAGCAGTACTTC.